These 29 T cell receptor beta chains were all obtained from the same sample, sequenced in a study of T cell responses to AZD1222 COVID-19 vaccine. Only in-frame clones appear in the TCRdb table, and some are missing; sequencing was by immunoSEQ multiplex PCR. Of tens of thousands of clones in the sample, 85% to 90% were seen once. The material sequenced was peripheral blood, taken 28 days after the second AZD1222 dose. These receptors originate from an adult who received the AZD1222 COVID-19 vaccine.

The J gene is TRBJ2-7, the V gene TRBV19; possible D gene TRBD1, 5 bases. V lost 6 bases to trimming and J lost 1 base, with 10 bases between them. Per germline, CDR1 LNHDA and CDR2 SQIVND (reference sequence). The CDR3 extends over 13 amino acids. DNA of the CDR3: TGTGCCAGTAGCCCCCAGGGTTCCTACGAGCAGTACTTC. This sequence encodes CASSPQGSYEQYF.

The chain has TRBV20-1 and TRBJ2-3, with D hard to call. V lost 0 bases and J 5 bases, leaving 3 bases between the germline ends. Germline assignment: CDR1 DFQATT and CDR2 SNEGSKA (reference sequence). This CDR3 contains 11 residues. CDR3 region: CSARDEDTQYF. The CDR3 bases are TGCAGTGCTAGAGACGAAGATACGCAGTATTTT.

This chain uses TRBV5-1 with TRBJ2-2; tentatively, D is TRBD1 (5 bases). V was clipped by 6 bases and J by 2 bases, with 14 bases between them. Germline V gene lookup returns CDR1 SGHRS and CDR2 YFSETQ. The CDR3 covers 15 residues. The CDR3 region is CASNQPWGNTGELFF. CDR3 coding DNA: TGCGCCAGCAACCAACCATGGGGCAACACCGGGGAGCTGTTTTTT.

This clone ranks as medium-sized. In DNA, the CDR3 is TGTGCCAGCAGCCAAGATCTGGAGGGGGCGAACACTGAAGCTTTCTTT. This codes for CASSQDLEGANTEAFF. This rearrangement joins TRBV4-2 to TRBJ1-1; 7 bases align to TRBD1. J lost 1 base, V lost 0 bases, and 5 bases had no gene match. The CDR3 runs to 16 residues. Germline V gives CDR1 LGHNA, CDR2 YNFKEQ.

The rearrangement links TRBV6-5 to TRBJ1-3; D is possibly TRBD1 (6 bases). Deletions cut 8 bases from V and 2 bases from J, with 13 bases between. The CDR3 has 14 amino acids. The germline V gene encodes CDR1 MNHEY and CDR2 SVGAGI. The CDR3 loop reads CASQQGTPGNTIYF. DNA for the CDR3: TGTGCCAGCCAACAGGGAACGCCTGGAAACACCATATATTTT.

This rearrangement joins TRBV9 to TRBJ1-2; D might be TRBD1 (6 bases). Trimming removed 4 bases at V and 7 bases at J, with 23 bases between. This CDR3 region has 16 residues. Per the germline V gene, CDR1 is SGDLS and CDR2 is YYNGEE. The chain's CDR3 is CASSSSPQGLLSGYTF. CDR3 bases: TGTGCCAGCAGCTCCTCCCCACAGGGACTCTTATCTGGCTACACCTTC.

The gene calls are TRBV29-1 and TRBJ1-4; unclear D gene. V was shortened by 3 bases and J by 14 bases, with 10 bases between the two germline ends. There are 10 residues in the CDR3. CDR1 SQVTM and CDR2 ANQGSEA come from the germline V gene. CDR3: CSVDNGRLFF. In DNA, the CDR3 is TGCAGCGTTGATAATGGCCGGCTGTTTTTT.

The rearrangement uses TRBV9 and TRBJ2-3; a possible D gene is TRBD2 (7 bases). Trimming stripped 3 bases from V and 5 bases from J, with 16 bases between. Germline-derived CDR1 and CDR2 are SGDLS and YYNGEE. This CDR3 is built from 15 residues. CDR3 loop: CASSAVGGLGDTQYF. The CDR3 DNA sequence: TGTGCCAGCAGCGCAGTGGGGGGGCTTGGAGATACGCAGTATTTT.

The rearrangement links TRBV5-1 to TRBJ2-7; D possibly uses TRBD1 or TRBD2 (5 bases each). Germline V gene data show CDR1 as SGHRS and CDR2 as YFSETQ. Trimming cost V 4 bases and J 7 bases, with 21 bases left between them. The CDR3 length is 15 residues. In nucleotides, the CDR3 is TGCGCCAGCAGCCCCCCATCCCTAAATGGGGGAGAGCAGTACTTC. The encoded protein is CASSPPSLNGGEQYF.

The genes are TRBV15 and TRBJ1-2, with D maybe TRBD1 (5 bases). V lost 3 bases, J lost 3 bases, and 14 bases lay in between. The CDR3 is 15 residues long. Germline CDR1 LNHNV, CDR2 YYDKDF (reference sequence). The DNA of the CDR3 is TGTGCCACCAGCAGGGACGCGGGGGGTGACTATGGCTACACCTTC. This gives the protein CATSRDAGGDYGYTF.

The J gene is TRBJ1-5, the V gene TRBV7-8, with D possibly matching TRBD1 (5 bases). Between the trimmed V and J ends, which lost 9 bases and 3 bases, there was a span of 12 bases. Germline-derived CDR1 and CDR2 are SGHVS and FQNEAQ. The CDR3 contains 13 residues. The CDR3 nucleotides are TGTGCCAGTAAGGGGCTTTCCAATCAGCCCCAGCATTTT. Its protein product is CASKGLSNQPQHF.

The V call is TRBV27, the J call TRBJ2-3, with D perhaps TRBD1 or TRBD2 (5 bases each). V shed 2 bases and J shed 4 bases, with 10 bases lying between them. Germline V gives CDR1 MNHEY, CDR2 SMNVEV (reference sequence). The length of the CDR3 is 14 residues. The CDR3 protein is CASSLGTASDTQYF. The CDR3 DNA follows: TGTGCCAGCAGTTTAGGGACCGCGTCAGATACGCAGTATTTT.

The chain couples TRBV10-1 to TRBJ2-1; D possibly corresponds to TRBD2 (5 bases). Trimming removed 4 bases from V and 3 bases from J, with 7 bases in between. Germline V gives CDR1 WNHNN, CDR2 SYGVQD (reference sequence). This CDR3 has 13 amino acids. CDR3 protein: CASSGLFYNEQFF. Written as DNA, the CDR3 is TGCGCCAGCAGTGGACTATTCTACAATGAGCAGTTCTTC.

The CDR3 is CASSLATGTPYEQYF. DNA for the CDR3: TGTGCCAGCAGCTTAGCTACCGGGACTCCCTACGAGCAGTACTTC. V gene TRBV11-2 combines with J gene TRBJ2-7; TRBD2 is a possible D gene (6 bases). The CDR3 consists of 15 residues. Per the germline V gene, CDR1 is SGHAT and CDR2 is FQNNGV. Trimming left V 1 base short and J 2 bases short, with 12 bases between.

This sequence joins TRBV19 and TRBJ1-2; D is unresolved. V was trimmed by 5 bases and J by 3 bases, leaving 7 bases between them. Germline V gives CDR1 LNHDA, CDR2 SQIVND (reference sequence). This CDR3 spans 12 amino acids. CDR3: CASSAADYGYTF. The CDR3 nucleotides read TGTGCCAGTAGTGCGGCAGACTATGGCTACACCTTC.

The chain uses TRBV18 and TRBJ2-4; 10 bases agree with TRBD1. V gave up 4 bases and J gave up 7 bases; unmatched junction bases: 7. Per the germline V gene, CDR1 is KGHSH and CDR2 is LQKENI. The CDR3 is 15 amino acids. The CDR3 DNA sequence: TGTGCCAGCTCACGAACCGGACAGGGGGAGAACATTCAGTACTTC. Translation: CASSRTGQGENIQYF.

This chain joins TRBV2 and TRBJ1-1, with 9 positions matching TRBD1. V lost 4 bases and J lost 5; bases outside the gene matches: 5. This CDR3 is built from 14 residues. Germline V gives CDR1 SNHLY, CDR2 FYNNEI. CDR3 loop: CASSGQGVGTEAFF. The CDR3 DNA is TGTGCCAGCAGTGGACAGGGGGTCGGGACTGAAGCTTTCTTT.

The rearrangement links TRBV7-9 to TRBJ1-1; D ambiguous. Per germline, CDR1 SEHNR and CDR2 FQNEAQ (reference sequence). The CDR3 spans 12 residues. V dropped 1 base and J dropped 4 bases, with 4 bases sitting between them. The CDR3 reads CASSLELTEAFF. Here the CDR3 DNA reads TGTGCCAGCAGCTTAGAGCTCACTGAAGCTTTCTTT.

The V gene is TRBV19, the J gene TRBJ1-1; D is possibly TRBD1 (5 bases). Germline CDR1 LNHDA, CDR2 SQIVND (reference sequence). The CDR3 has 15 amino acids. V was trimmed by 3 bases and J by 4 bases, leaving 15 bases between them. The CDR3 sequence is CASSMKGQGPTEAFF. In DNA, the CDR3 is TGTGCCAGTAGTATGAAAGGCCAGGGACCCACTGAAGCTTTCTTT.

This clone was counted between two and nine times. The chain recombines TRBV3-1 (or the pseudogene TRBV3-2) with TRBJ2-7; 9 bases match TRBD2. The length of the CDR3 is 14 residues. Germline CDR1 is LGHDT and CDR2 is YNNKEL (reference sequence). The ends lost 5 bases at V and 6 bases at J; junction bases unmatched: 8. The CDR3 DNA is TGTGCCAGCAGCAGAACCGGGACTAGCCTCGAGCAGTACTTC. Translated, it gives CASSRTGTSLEQYF.

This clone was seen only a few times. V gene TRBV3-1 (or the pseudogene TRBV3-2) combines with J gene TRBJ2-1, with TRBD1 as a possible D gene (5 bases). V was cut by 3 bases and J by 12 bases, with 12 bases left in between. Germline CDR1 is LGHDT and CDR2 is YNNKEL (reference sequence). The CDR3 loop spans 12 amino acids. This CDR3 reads CASSQDNRRQFF. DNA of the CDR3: TGTGCCAGCAGCCAGGACAACCGTAGGCAGTTCTTC.

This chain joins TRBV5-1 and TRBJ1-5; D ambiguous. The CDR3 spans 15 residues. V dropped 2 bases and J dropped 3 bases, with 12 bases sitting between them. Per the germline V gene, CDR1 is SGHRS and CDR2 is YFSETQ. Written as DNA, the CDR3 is TGCGCCAGCAGCTTAGGCGACGGACCCAATCAGCCCCAGCATTTT. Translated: CASSLGDGPNQPQHF.

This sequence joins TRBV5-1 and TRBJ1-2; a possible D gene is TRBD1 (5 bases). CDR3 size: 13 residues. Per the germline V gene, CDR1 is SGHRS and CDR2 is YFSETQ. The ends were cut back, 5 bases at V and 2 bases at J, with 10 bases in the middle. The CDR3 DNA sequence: TGCGCCAGCAGACCTGACAGAAACTATGGCTACACCTTC. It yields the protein CASRPDRNYGYTF.

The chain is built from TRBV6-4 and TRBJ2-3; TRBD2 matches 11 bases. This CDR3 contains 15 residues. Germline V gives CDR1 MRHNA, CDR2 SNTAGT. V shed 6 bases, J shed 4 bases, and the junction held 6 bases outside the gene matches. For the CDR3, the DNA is TGTGCCAGCAGGCAACTAGCGGGAGAAGCAGATACGCAGTATTTT. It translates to CASRQLAGEADTQYF.

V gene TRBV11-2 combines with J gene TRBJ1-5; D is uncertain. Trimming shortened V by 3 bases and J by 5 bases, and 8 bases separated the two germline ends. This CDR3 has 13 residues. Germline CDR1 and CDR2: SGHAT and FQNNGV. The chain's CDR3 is CASSFEEYQPQHF. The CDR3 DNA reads TGTGCCAGCAGCTTTGAAGAGTATCAGCCCCAGCATTTT.

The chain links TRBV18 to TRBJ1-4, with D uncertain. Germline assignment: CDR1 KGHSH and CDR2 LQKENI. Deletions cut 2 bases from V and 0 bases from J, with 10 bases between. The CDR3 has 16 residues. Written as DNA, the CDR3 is TGTGCCAGCTCACCAGATGAACACGCAACTAATGAAAAACTGTTTTTT. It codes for CASSPDEHATNEKLFF.

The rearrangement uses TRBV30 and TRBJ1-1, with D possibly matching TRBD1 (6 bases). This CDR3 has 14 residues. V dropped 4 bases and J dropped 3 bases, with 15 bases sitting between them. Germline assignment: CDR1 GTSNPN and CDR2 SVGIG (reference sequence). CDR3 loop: CAWTTGLGDTEAFF. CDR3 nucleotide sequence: TGTGCCTGGACGACAGGCCTAGGGGACACTGAAGCTTTCTTT.

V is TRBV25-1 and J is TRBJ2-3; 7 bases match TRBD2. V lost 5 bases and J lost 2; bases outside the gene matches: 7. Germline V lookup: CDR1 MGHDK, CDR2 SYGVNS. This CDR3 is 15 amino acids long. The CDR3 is CASSNPSGNTDTQYF. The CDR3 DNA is TGTGCCAGCAGTAATCCTAGCGGAAACACAGATACGCAGTATTTT.

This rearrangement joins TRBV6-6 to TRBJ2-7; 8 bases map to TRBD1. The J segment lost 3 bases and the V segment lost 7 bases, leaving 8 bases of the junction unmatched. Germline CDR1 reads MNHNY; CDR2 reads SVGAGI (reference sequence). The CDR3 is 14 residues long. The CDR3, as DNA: TGTGCCAGCACACGACAGGGGATAATCTACGAGCAGTACTTC. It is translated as CASTRQGIIYEQYF.